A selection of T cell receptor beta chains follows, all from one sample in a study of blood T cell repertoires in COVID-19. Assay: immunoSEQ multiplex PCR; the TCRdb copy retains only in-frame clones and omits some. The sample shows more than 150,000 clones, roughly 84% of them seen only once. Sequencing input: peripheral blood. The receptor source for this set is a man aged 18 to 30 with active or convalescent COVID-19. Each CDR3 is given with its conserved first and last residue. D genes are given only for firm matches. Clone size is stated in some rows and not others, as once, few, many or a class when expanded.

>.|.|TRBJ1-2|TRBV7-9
CASSLEVGAHLAAYGYTF
TGTGCCAGCAGCTTAGAAGTTGGGGCCCACTTGGCCGCCTATGGCTACACCTTC
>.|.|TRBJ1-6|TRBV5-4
CASRSAQGPYNSPLHF
TGTGCCAGCAGATCTGCACAGGGACCCTATAATTCACCCCTCCACTTT
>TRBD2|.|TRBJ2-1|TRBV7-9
CASSLKAGGPWNEQFF
TGTGCCAGCAGCTTAAAGGCGGGGGGGCCGTGGAATGAGCAGTTCTTC
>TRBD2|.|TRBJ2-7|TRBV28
CASRLGGETYEQYF
TGTGCCAGCAGACTCGGGGGGGAAACCTACGAGCAGTACTTC
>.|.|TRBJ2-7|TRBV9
CASSVGLSREQYF
TGTGCCAGCAGCGTAGGTTTATCTCGCGAGCAGTACTTC
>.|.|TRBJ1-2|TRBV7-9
CASSAEPSGYTF
TGTGCCAGCAGCGCGGAGCCTAGTGGCTACACCTTC
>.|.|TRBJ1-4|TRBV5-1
CASSQTGAIEKLFF
TGCGCCAGCAGCCAGACAGGTGCCATCGAAAAACTGTTTTTT
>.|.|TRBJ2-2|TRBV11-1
CASSLARVFAGELFF
TGTGCCAGCAGCTTAGCTCGGGTGTTCGCCGGGGAGCTGTTTTTT
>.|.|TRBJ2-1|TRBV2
CASSERGNRGAAGEQFF
TGTGCCAGCAGTGAAAGGGGGAACCGGGGGGCGGCAGGTGAGCAGTTCTTC
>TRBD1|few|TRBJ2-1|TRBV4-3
CASSQETGSYSEQFF
TGCGCCAGCAGCCAAGAGACAGGGAGTTACAGTGAGCAGTTCTTC
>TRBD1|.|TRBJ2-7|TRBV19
CASSIGAGGLYEQYF
TGTGCCAGTAGTATTGGGGCAGGGGGCCTATACGAGCAGTACTTC
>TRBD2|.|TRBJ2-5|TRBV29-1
CSVVPGLAGETQYF
TGCAGCGTTGTTCCGGGACTAGCCGGCGAGACCCAGTACTTC
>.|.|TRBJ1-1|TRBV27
CASSSLAGPTEAFF
TGTGCCAGCAGTTCGCTAGCGGGGCCCACTGAAGCTTTCTTT
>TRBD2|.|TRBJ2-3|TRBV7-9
CASSWGLAGLTDTQYF
TGTGCCAGCAGCTGGGGACTAGCGGGCCTCACAGATACGCAGTATTTT
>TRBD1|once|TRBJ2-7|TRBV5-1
CASSLGDRGSTYEQYF
TGCGCCAGCAGCTTGGGGGACAGAGGAAGTACCTACGAGCAGTACTTC